Shown below are 27 T cell receptor beta chains from a single sample sequenced in a study of identical twins. Via MiXCR, TCRdb re-called the 5' RACE reads, giving one row per CDR3 protein. This sample has 510,000 or so distinct CDR3 sequences; roughly 15% occur once, and the top ten carry 0.44%. These same records also appear under a second study, on yellow fever vaccine responses in identical twins.

Material for sequencing was CD4+ T cells sorted from blood. Receptors originate from a woman aged 18 to 35 in good health.

The CDR3 DNA follows: TGTGCCAGCAGCTTAACGCCTAGCCCCCATATTTACAATGAGCAGTTCTTC. This codes for CASSLTPSPHIYNEQFF. This chain uses TRBV7-2 with TRBJ2-1; TRBD2 might be the D (5 bases). The CDR3 spans 17 residues. Germline V gives CDR1 SGHTA, CDR2 FQGNSA. V was shortened by 2 bases and J by 4 bases, with 18 bases between the two germline ends.

With regard to this clonotype: The germline gene is not matched at one end of the junction; a read error may be the cause. The chain employs TRBV29-1 and TRBJ1-1; D is unresolved. CDR3 size: 10 residues. Germline V gene sequence: CDR1 SQVTM, CDR2 ANQGSEA. CDR3 nucleotide sequence: TGCAGCGTCGTCAACAGTGAAGCTTTCTTT. Translation gives CSVVNSEAFF.

The sample holds a few counts of this clonotype. V is TRBV12-3 or TRBV12-4 and J is TRBJ2-7; 9 bases agree with TRBD1. This CDR3 comprises 14 residues. V shed 3 bases, J shed 5 bases, and the junction held 5 bases outside the gene matches. As DNA, the CDR3 is TGTGCCAGCAGTTTTGGACAGGGGTCGAACGAGCAGTACTTC. It codes for CASSFGQGSNEQYF.

This clonotype appeared a few times. This chain connects TRBV5-1 to TRBJ2-1; D is uncertain. Looked up from germline, CDR1 is SGHRS and CDR2 is YFSETQ. Trimming removed 3 bases from V and 10 bases from J, with 11 bases in between. The CDR3 sequence is 12 residues long. CDR3 in DNA: TGCGCCAGCAGCTCCTCAGATGGGGAGCAGTTCTTC. Protein product: CASSSSDGEQFF.

V usage is TRBV9 and J usage is TRBJ2-3; D is perhaps TRBD1 (5 bases). V shed 4 bases and J shed 7 bases, with 16 bases lying between them. The CDR3 sequence is 14 residues long. Germline V gene lookup returns CDR1 SGDLS and CDR2 YYNGEE. The DNA of the CDR3 is TGTGCCAGCAGCCCAACCTGGGGCCCCCATACGCAGTATTTT. It yields the protein CASSPTWGPHTQYF.

In this sample, this clonotype turned up a few times. The rearrangement joins TRBV2 to TRBJ2-1; D is perhaps TRBD2 (5 bases). Germline CDR1 reads SNHLY; CDR2 reads FYNNEI. CDR3 size: 17 residues. V lost 8 bases and J lost 4, with 24 bases in between. Here the CDR3 reads CASGFLPSGSPYNEQFF. The CDR3 DNA reads TGTGCCAGCGGGTTTCTGCCCAGCGGCAGCCCGTACAATGAGCAGTTCTTC.

The chain couples TRBV20-1 to TRBJ2-2; TRBD2 matches at 14 bases. J lost 4 bases, V lost 5 bases, and 6 bases had no gene match. Germline V lookup: CDR1 DFQATT, CDR2 SNEGSKA (reference sequence). The CDR3 sequence is 16 residues long. The CDR3 sequence is CSAPGTSGGRTGELFF. DNA for the CDR3: TGCAGTGCTCCCGGGACTAGCGGGGGACGCACCGGGGAGCTGTTTTTT.

This clonotype was observed a handful of times. V usage is TRBV5-1 and J usage is TRBJ2-3; perhaps TRBD2 as D (7 bases). Germline CDR1 reads SGHRS; CDR2 reads YFSETQ. This CDR3 comprises 15 residues. Trimming left V 1 base short and J 3 bases short, with 12 bases between. CDR3: CASSLRGGLTDTQYF. The CDR3 DNA reads as TGCGCCAGCAGCTTGAGGGGGGGCCTAACAGATACGCAGTATTTT. The variable domain in full, with the rest retrieved from reference TRBV5-1 and TRBJ2-3, is KAGVTQTPRYLIKTRGQQVTLSCSPISGHRSVSWYQQTPGQGLQFLFEYFSETQRNKGNFPGRFSGRQFSNSRSEMNVSTLELGDSALYLCASSLRGGLTDTQYFGPGTRLTVL.

The chain links TRBV5-1 to TRBJ1-2; perhaps TRBD1 as D (5 bases). Germline loops: CDR1 SGHRS, CDR2 YFSETQ. Trimming left V 4 bases short and J 3 bases short, with 19 bases between. This CDR3 comprises 16 residues. CDR3 amino acids: CASSKDPEGRDYGYTF. In DNA, the CDR3 is TGCGCCAGCAGCAAGGACCCCGAGGGCAGGGACTATGGCTACACCTTC. The full variable domain, with the rest looked up from reference TRBV5-1 and TRBJ1-2, is KAGVTQTPRYLIKTRGQQVTLSCSPISGHRSVSWYQQTPGQGLQFLFEYFSETQRNKGNFPGRFSGRQFSNSRSEMNVSTLELGDSALYLCASSKDPEGRDYGYTFGSGTRLTVV.

This clonotype was seen repeatedly, ten times or more. The chain employs TRBV6-1 and TRBJ2-7; the match to TRBD1 covers 7 bases. CDR1 is MNHNS and CDR2 is SASEGT in the germline V gene. CDR3 length: 15 residues. The V gene end was trimmed by 2 bases and the J gene end by 1 base; junction bases not matched to a gene: 5. CDR3 in amino acids: CASSELGTVSYEQYV. CDR3 DNA sequence: TGTGCCAGCAGTGAACTGGGGACAGTTTCCTACGAGCAGTACGTC.

This clonotype came up a few times. The V gene is TRBV3-1, the J gene TRBJ2-2; no clear D gene. Looked up from germline, CDR1 is LGHDT and CDR2 is YNNKEL (reference sequence). The CDR3 has 14 amino acids. V shed 1 base and J shed 4 bases, with 7 bases lying between them. The CDR3 here is CASSQGTSTGELFF. The CDR3 DNA is TGTGCCAGCAGCCAAGGCACGTCCACCGGGGAGCTGTTTTTT. Full variable domain (missing parts from reference TRBV3-1 and TRBJ2-2): DTAVSQTPKYLVTQMGNDKSIKCEQNLGHDTMYWYKQDSKKFLKIMFSYNNKELIINETVPNRFSPKSPDKAHLNLHINSLELGDSAVYFCASSQGTSTGELFFGEGSRLTVL.

The CDR3 coding sequence is TGTGCCAGCAGCCAAGACTGGGGGACCTATGGCTACACCTTC. Its translation is CASSQDWGTYGYTF. The chain links TRBV3-1 to TRBJ1-2, with a possible D match to TRBD1 (5 bases). Trimming shortened V by 0 bases and J by 4 bases, and 9 bases separated the two germline ends. CDR1 LGHDT and CDR2 YNNKEL come from the germline V gene (reference sequence). The CDR3 consists of 14 residues.

Here the CDR3 DNA reads TGTGCCAGCAGGACGGGGACTAGCCCAGAGACCCAGTACTTC. Translation: CASRTGTSPETQYF. The chain is built from TRBV6-2 or TRBV6-3 and TRBJ2-5; 9 bases fit TRBD2. J lost 4 bases, V lost 6 bases, and 6 bases had no gene match. Germline CDR1 and CDR2: MNHEY and SVGEGT. This CDR3 comprises 14 residues.

This chain joins TRBV6-1 and TRBJ2-2; 7 bases align to TRBD2. CDR3 length: 16 amino acids. Germline V gene sequence: CDR1 MNHNS, CDR2 SASEGT. J was trimmed by 8 bases and V by 6 bases; bases with no gene match: 15. The DNA for the CDR3 is TGTGCCAGCAGGGGAGGGCGGACCCCCGGGCTTGGGGAGCTGTTTTTT. Its translation: CASRGGRTPGLGELFF.

The chain links TRBV20-1 to TRBJ2-1; tentative D call: TRBD1 (5 bases). The germline CDR1 and CDR2 sequences are DFQATT and SNEGSKA (reference sequence). Trimming removed 1 base at V and 9 bases at J, with 19 bases between. This CDR3 is 15 amino acids long. CDR3 nucleotides: TGCAGTGCTAGAGTAGCAGGGCCTCCAACCGGTGAGCAGTTCTTC. Translated, it gives CSARVAGPPTGEQFF.

This clonotype was counted between two and nine times. The genes are TRBV5-1 and TRBJ2-7; 11 nucleotides agree with TRBD1. Germline V CDR1 and CDR2: SGHRS, YFSETQ. This CDR3 contains 15 residues. V lost 1 base, J lost 3 bases, and 3 bases stayed unmatched. The CDR3 DNA sequence: TGCGCCAGCAGCTTGAGGACAGGGGGCTACTACGAGCAGTACTTC. It specifies CASSLRTGGYYEQYF.

The chain couples TRBV28 to TRBJ2-1; D not resolved. CDR3 length: 11 residues. V dropped 4 bases and J dropped 10 bases, with 8 bases sitting between them. The V gene's germline CDR1 is MDHEN and CDR2 SYDVKM. The CDR3 DNA reads TGTGCCAGCAGTTCCCCTTGGGAGCAGTTCTTC. Its translation is CASSSPWEQFF.

The CDR3 DNA reads TGTGCCATCAGCCTGGGACTAGCGGATTACGAGCAGTACTTC. This gives the protein CAISLGLADYEQYF. This chain connects TRBV10-3 to TRBJ2-7, with 11 bases that match TRBD2. There are 14 residues in the CDR3. Germline loops: CDR1 ENHRY, CDR2 SYGVKD. V lost 6 bases and J lost 4; bases outside the gene matches: 5.

This clonotype was picked up a small number of times. The rearrangement links TRBV24-1 to TRBJ2-1; 9 bases align to TRBD2. The CDR3 loop spans 15 amino acids. Germline CDR1 and CDR2: KGHDR and SFDVKD. The V segment lost 0 bases and the J segment 6 bases; nucleotides outside the gene matches: 2. This CDR3 reads CATSDLSGGRNEQFF. Here the CDR3 DNA reads TGTGCCACCAGTGATTTGAGCGGGGGGCGCAATGAGCAGTTCTTC.

This clonotype has more than one count but fewer than ten. The rearrangement links TRBV28 to TRBJ2-7; 7 bases align to TRBD2. Germline V gene sequence: CDR1 MDHEN, CDR2 SYDVKM. V lost 4 bases, J lost 6 bases, and 9 bases stayed unmatched. The CDR3 is 14 amino acids. The CDR3 reads CASSWTSRTTEQYF. The DNA of the CDR3 is TGTGCCAGCAGTTGGACTAGTCGAACCACCGAGCAGTACTTC.

The V gene is TRBV6-1, the J gene TRBJ2-1; tentatively, D is TRBD1 (6 bases). The V and J ends lost 6 bases and 4 bases respectively, with 10 bases between them. Germline CDR1 and CDR2: MNHNS and SASEGT. This CDR3 has 13 amino acids. The CDR3 region has the DNA TGTGCCAGCAGACCAGACAGGTACAATGAGCAGTTCTTC. This translates into CASRPDRYNEQFF.

This rearrangement joins TRBV12-3 or TRBV12-4 to TRBJ2-2; 7 bases fit TRBD1. Germline trimming cut 3 bases from V and 5 bases from J; bases unmatched to any gene: 6. This CDR3 has 15 residues. Here the CDR3 reads CASSLAVQGTGELFF. The CDR3 nucleotides read TGTGCCAGCAGTTTGGCCGTACAGGGGACCGGGGAGCTGTTTTTT.

In nucleotides, the CDR3 is TGTGCCAGCAGCTTGGTCTCTAGCCTGGGGGATCAGCCCCAGCATTTT. As protein: CASSLVSSLGDQPQHF. The chain employs TRBV7-2 and TRBJ1-5, with a weak D call TRBD1 (5 bases). Germline CDR1 SGHTA, CDR2 FQGNSA. This CDR3 region has 16 residues. Between the trimmed V and J ends, which lost 3 bases and 5 bases, there was a span of 17 bases. Full variable domain (remainder filled in from reference TRBV7-2 and TRBJ1-5): GAGVSQSPSNKVTEKGKDVELRCDPISGHTALYWYRQSLGQGLEFLIYFQGNSAPDKSGLPSDRFSAERTGGSVSTLTIQRTQQEDSAVYLCASSLVSSLGDQPQHFGDGTRLSIL.

The genes are TRBV14 and TRBJ1-6; no firm D call. The germline CDR1 and CDR2 sequences are SGHDN and FVKESK. Trimming stripped 0 bases from V and 7 bases from J, with 16 bases between. The CDR3 extends over 17 amino acids. The CDR3 reads CASSQDQFGLPNSPLHF. Written as DNA, the CDR3 is TGTGCCAGCAGCCAAGACCAGTTTGGACTTCCAAATTCACCCCTCCACTTT. Looking up the rest from reference TRBV14 and TRBJ1-6 gives the full variable domain: EAGVTQFPSHSVIEKGQTVTLRCDPISGHDNLYWYRRVMGKEIKFLLHFVKESKQDESGMPNNRFLAERTGGTYSTLKVQPAELEDSGVYFCASSQDQFGLPNSPLHFGNGTRLTVT.

CDR3 loop: CASRPNRVRGEQYF. The CDR3 region has the DNA TGTGCCAGCAGACCAAACAGGGTCCGAGGCGAGCAGTACTTC. The rearrangement uses TRBV12-3 or TRBV12-4 and TRBJ2-7; D is possibly TRBD1 (6 bases). The ends were cut back, 6 bases at V and 6 bases at J, with 18 bases in the middle. This CDR3 spans 14 amino acids.

The J gene is TRBJ1-1, the V gene TRBV11-2; tentative D call: TRBD1 (6 bases). The CDR3 sequence is 17 residues long. The germline CDR1 and CDR2 sequences are SGHAT and FQNNGV. Trimming pared 0 bases from V and 4 bases from J, leaving 18 bases between. Here the CDR3 reads CASSLDPGRGGGTEAFF. CDR3 DNA: TGTGCCAGCAGCTTAGACCCTGGGAGGGGGGGTGGCACTGAAGCTTTCTTT.

This clonotype came up a few times. The chain has TRBV5-1 and TRBJ2-3; 7 bases are a match to TRBD1. This CDR3 has 16 amino acids. V trimming: 0 bases; J trimming: 2 bases; junction bases outside the gene matches: 6. Germline CDR1 and CDR2: SGHRS and YFSETQ. Here the CDR3 reads CASSLDIRGHTDTQYF. For the CDR3, the DNA is TGCGCCAGCAGCTTGGACATAAGGGGGCACACAGATACGCAGTATTTT.